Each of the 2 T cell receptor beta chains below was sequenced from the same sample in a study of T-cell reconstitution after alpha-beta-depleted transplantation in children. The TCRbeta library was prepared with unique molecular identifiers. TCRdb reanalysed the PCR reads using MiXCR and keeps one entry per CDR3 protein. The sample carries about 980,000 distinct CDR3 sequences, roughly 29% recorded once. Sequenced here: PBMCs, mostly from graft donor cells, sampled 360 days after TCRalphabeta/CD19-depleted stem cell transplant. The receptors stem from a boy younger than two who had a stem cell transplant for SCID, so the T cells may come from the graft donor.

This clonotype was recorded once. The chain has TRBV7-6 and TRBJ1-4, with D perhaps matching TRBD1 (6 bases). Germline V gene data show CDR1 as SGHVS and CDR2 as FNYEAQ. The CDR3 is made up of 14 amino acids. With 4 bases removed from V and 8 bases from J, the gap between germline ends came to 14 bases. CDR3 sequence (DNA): TGTGCCAGCAGCTGGGGGGGCGCTGAAGAAAAACTGTTTTTT. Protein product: CASSWGGAEEKLFF.

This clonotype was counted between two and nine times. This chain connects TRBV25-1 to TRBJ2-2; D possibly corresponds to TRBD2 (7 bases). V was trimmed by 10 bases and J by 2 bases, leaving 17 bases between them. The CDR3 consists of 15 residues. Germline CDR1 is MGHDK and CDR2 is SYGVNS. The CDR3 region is CAIGEGGLNTGELFF. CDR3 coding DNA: TGTGCCATTGGAGAGGGGGGGCTAAACACCGGGGAGCTGTTTTTT.